Sequencing of this T cell receptor beta chain was carried out in a study of blood T cell repertoires in COVID-19. About the research overall: Samples taken during acute and convalescent COVID-19 were collected in the United States, Italy and Spain. From T cells, B-cell-depleted T cells, or PBMCs came the material, which was cDNA or gDNA.

Per the original data handling: Estimation of nucleated cell counts was performed using reference gene primer amplification. Assay: immunoSEQ multiplex PCR; the TCRdb copy retains only in-frame clones and omits some. That table furnishes V, J and clone size, whereas the DNA furnished D and trimming. The sample has 260,000 or so clones, around 81% seen once. CDR3 length equals 15 residues. Germline loops: CDR1 SGDLS, CDR2 YYNGEE. V was clipped by 4 bases and J by 10 bases, with 18 bases between them. Seattle researchers signed up patients amid active infection and tracked them longitudinally. The chain recombines TRBV9 with TRBJ1-6, with D perhaps TRBD1 (5 bases). The specimen sequenced was peripheral blood. The TCR comes from a woman aged 80 or older with COVID-19, enrolled during active disease. Written as DNA, the CDR3 is TGTGCCAGCAGCACAGGACACGGGGGTTTATCACCCCTCCACTTT. This translates into CASSTGHGGLSPLHF.